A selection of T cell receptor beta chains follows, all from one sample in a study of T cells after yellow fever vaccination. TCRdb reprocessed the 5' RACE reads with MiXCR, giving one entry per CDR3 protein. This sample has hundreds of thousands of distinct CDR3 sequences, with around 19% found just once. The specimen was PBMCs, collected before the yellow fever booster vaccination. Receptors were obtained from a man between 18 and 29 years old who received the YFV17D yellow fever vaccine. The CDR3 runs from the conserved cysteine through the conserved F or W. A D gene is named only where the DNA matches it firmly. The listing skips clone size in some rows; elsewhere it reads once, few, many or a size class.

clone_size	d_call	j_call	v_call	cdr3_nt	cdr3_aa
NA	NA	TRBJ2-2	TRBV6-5	TGTGCCAGCAGTTACCTTTGGGGGAGGGAGCTGTTTTTT	CASSYLWGRELFF
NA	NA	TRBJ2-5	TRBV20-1	TGCAGTGCTAGTCATCGGGGAGAGACCCAGTACTTC	CSASHRGETQYF
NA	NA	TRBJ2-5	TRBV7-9	TGTGCCAGCAGCCCCCGTCTAGGAAAAGAGACCCAGTACTTC	CASSPRLGKETQYF
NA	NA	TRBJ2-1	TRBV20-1	TGCAGTGCCCCAGCTTGGGGGGCGCGGGTCAATGAGCAGTTCTTC	CSAPAWGARVNEQFF
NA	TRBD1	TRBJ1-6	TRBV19	TGTGCCAGTAAGGGACAGGGCGATGGGGCCCTCCACTTT	CASKGQGDGALHF
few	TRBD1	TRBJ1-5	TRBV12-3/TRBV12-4	TGTGCCAGCAGTTTGGGTCAGGGGGAATCTCAGCCCCAGCATTTT	CASSLGQGESQPQHF
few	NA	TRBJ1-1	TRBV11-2	TGTGCCAGCAGCTTAGCGGGACTGATGAACACTGAAGCTTTCTTT	CASSLAGLMNTEAFF
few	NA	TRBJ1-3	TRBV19	TGTGCCAGTAGAACTCGACAGGCACCTGGAAACACCATATATTTT	CASRTRQAPGNTIYF
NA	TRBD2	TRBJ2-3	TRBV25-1	TGTGCCAGCAGTGATAGCGGGGGGAGCCCAGATACGCAGTATTTT	CASSDSGGSPDTQYF
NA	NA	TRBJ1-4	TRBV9	TGTGCCAGCAGCGTAGTCCCAGGGCGTAATGAAAAACTGTTTTTT	CASSVVPGRNEKLFF
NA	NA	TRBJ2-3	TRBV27	TGTGCCAGCAGTTTGGTTGCGCGCACAGATACGCAGTATTTT	CASSLVARTDTQYF
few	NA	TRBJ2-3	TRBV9	TGTGCCAGCAGCGTAGCGGGACCAGATACGCAGTATTTT	CASSVAGPDTQYF
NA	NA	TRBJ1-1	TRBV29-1	TGCAGCGCCACGGATATGAACACTGAAGCTTTCTTT	CSATDMNTEAFF
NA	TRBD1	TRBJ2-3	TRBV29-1	TGCAGCGTTGGAGTAGGACAGGGGGCAGATACGCAGTATTTT	CSVGVGQGADTQYF
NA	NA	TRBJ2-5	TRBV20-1	TGCAGTGCTAGAGTTCGCCTAGCGCTGGAGACCCAGTACTTC	CSARVRLALETQYF
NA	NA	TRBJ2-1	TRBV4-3	TGCGCCAGCAGCCAAGATTCCAGCGGAGGTTACAATGAGCAGTTCTTC	CASSQDSSGGYNEQFF
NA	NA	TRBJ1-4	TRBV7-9	TGTGCCAGCAGCCCGTGGGAAGGGAGTGAAAAACTGTTTTTT	CASSPWEGSEKLFF